One T cell receptor beta chain is described in this entry. CDR1 is MNHEY, CDR2 SMNVEV, per germline (reference sequence). V shed 7 bases and J shed 9 bases, with 12 bases lying between them. This CDR3 has 11 amino acids. This record comes from a study of blood T cell repertoires in COVID-19. Per the authors' pipeline: Estimation of nucleated cell counts was performed using reference gene primer amplification. TCRdb's copy holds only in-frame clones and misses some; the assay was immunoSEQ multiplex PCR. The V and J calls and the clone size are those of that table, but D and trimming were determined from the DNA. The top ten clones hold just under 6.5% of a sample with roughly 230,000 clones, around four fifths of them seen once.

Sequenced sample: peripheral blood. The TCR originated in a woman aged 55-69 years with active or convalescent COVID-19. The rearrangement links TRBV27 to TRBJ2-5; possibly TRBD2 for D (6 bases). CDR3 residues: CASKKREAQYF. The CDR3 nucleotides read TGTGCCAGCAAGAAAAGGGAGGCCCAGTACTTC.